Detailed here is one T cell receptor beta chain. Its antigen is not known. At the DNA level, this CDR3 is encoded by other sequences in the same sample as well. Per the germline V gene, CDR1 is MNHNS and CDR2 is SASEGT. The CDR3 loop spans 17 amino acids. V was pared by 4 bases and J by 0 bases, with 9 bases of the junction left unmatched. Some clones are missing from TCRdb's copy, which holds only in-frame ones; the method was immunoSEQ multiplex PCR. Seen here are roughly 19,000 clones, approximately 80% observed once, and the top ten hold roughly 4.5%. The data belong to a study of T cells in localized non-small cell lung cancer. Study findings and constraints: Highest T cell clonality was seen in uninvolved adjacent lung, surpassing that measured in tumor. Heterogeneity stays possible, as sequencing covered only one tumor region. A higher density of T cells in blood coincided with extended overall survival. Adjacent lung tissue had a median approximately 57 of the top 100 clones found in the tumor.

Here the sequenced sample was peripheral blood, taken before any cancer treatment. The chain is built from TRBV6-1 and TRBJ1-5; the match to TRBD1 covers 7 bases. This sequence was found in a man aged 40 to 70 with stage I lung adenocarcinoma. The CDR3 DNA reads TGTGCCAGCAGTGGACGGGGGACAGCTTATAGCAATCAGCCCCAGCATTTT. Encoded protein: CASSGRGTAYSNQPQHF.